This is a list of T cell receptor beta chains from one sample in a study of CD8 T cells in ankylosing spondylitis. TCRdb redid the calling of the 5' RACE reads with MiXCR, one entry per CDR3 protein. The sample has a few hundred thousand distinct CDR3 sequences, 20% to 25% seen once; the top ten hold about a sixth. Sequenced: blood, either unsorted or a sorted T cell fraction (not recorded which). The receptor source for this set is a male donor with ankylosing spondylitis. Each CDR3 is given with its conserved first and last residue. The D gene is left open where the match is weak. Expanded clones are given a class, and other clones once, few, many or no size at all.

CDR3aa | CDR3nt | j_gene | v_gene | d_gene | abundance
CASSFWREVSDTQYF | TGTGCCAGCAGTTTTTGGCGGGAGGTCTCAGATACGCAGTATTTT | TRBJ2-3 | TRBV12-3/TRBV12-4 | TRBD2 | -
CAIRVPVGDTIYF | TGTGCCATCAGGGTTCCCGTCGGTGACACCATATATTTT | TRBJ1-3 | TRBV10-3 | - | few
CASSPGRNTEAFF | TGTGCCAGCTCACCTGGCAGGAACACTGAAGCTTTCTTT | TRBJ1-1 | TRBV18 | - | many
CASSQGRVYYNEQFF | TGTGCCAGCAGCCAGGGGCGGGTATACTACAATGAGCAGTTCTTC | TRBJ2-1 | TRBV3-1 | - | -
CSARDLVAGGTYEQYF | TGCAGTGCTAGAGATTTGGTTGCGGGAGGGACCTACGAGCAGTACTTC | TRBJ2-7 | TRBV20-1 | TRBD2 | -
CASSGAQETQYF | TGTGCCAGCAGTGGGGCTCAAGAGACCCAGTACTTC | TRBJ2-5 | TRBV6-6 | - | -
CSVAATRGAGELFF | TGCAGCGTCGCGGCGACTAGAGGCGCCGGGGAGCTGTTTTTT | TRBJ2-2 | TRBV29-1 | - | -
CASSPRSGSRQDTQYF | TGTGCCAGCTCACCACGCTCCGGGAGCAGACAAGATACGCAGTATTTT | TRBJ2-3 | TRBV18 | - | -
CASSLASTQEQYF | TGTGCCAGCAGCTTAGCGAGTACACAAGAGCAGTACTTC | TRBJ2-7 | TRBV7-9 | - | many
CASSPSAPGNTEAFF | TGTGCCAGCTCACCGTCCGCCCCCGGCAATACTGAAGCTTTCTTT | TRBJ1-1 | TRBV18 | - | -
CASSLVRASNTGELFF | TGTGCCAGCAGCTTAGTGCGGGCCTCGAACACCGGGGAGCTGTTTTTT | TRBJ2-2 | TRBV11-2 | - | -
CASSLALAENTEAFF | TGTGCCAGCAGCTTAGCTCTGGCTGAAAACACTGAAGCTTTCTTT | TRBJ1-1 | TRBV7-9 | - | -
CATSREQGLETQYF | TGTGCCACCAGCAGAGAACAGGGCCTAGAGACCCAGTACTTC | TRBJ2-5 | TRBV15 | - | -
CASSKAPSQGGQETQYF | TGTGCCAGCAGCAAAGCGCCCTCACAGGGAGGTCAAGAGACCCAGTACTTC | TRBJ2-5 | TRBV21-1 | - | few
CASSSYTNEKLFF | TGTGCCAGCAGCTCCTATACTAATGAAAAACTGTTTTTT | TRBJ1-4 | TRBV7-3 | - | -
CASSFRTEAFF | TGTGCCAGCAGCTTCCGCACTGAAGCTTTCTTT | TRBJ1-1 | TRBV11-2 | - | few
CASRGVTDTQYF | TGTGCCAGCAGAGGGGTTACAGATACGCAGTATTTT | TRBJ2-3 | TRBV2 | - | few
CSARDQRTGKAYEQYF | TGCAGTGCTAGAGACCAGAGGACAGGGAAAGCCTACGAGCAGTACTTC | TRBJ2-7 | TRBV20-1 | TRBD1 | -
CASSPGTAYGYTF | TGCGCCAGCAGCCCTGGGACCGCGTATGGCTACACCTTC | TRBJ1-2 | TRBV5-1 | - | few
CASSLTLHEQFF | TGTGCCAGCAGCTTAACGCTCCATGAGCAGTTCTTC | TRBJ2-1 | TRBV7-3 | - | -
CASSQHTEAFF | TGTGCCAGCAGCCAGCACACTGAAGCTTTCTTT | TRBJ1-1 | TRBV3-1 | - | -
CASSLGLYTGELFF | TGCGCCAGCAGCTTGGGACTCTACACCGGGGAGCTGTTTTTT | TRBJ2-2 | TRBV5-1 | - | -
CSSDLAPTYNEQFF | TGCAGTTCTGACCTAGCGCCGACCTACAATGAGCAGTTCTTC | TRBJ2-1 | TRBV20-1 | - | few
CASSQNGRNSGNTIYF | TGCGCCAGCAGCCAGAATGGCAGGAACTCTGGAAACACCATATATTTT | TRBJ1-3 | TRBV4-1 | - | few
CASSYRTGAFGTDTQYF | TGTGCCAGCAGTTACAGGACAGGGGCATTTGGCACAGATACGCAGTATTTT | TRBJ2-3 | TRBV6-2/TRBV6-3 | TRBD1 | few
CSANPITGFEETQYF | TGCAGTGCTAACCCTATCACCGGTTTCGAGGAGACCCAGTACTTC | TRBJ2-5 | TRBV20-1 | - | -
CASSLAGLAGDNEQFF | TGTGCCAGCAGCTTAGCCGGACTAGCGGGAGATAATGAGCAGTTCTTC | TRBJ2-1 | TRBV11-1 | TRBD2 | -
CSARDSLRNSNQPQHF | TGCAGTGCTAGGGACAGCCTTCGGAATAGCAATCAGCCCCAGCATTTT | TRBJ1-5 | TRBV20-1 | - | few
CASSFSQGGYYNEQFF | TGCGCCAGCAGCTTTTCACAGGGGGGTTACTACAATGAGCAGTTCTTC | TRBJ2-1 | TRBV5-1 | TRBD1 | few
CASSQEAGVNTGELFF | TGTGCCAGCAGCCAAGAAGCAGGGGTCAACACCGGGGAGCTGTTTTTT | TRBJ2-2 | TRBV14 | - | -
CASRDLGYEQYF | TGTGCCAGCAGGGACCTCGGCTACGAGCAGTACTTC | TRBJ2-7 | TRBV28 | - | few
CASSPGLAGDNEQFF | TGTGCCAGCTCACCTGGACTAGCGGGAGATAATGAGCAGTTCTTC | TRBJ2-1 | TRBV18 | TRBD2 | few
CASSTGQGIRNTGELFF | TGCGCCAGCAGCACGGGACAGGGGATTAGAAACACCGGGGAGCTGTTTTTT | TRBJ2-2 | TRBV4-1 | TRBD1 | -
CASNNYEGAEAFF | TGTGCCAGCAACAATTACGAGGGGGCTGAAGCTTTCTTT | TRBJ1-1 | TRBV12-3/TRBV12-4 | - | few
CASSPPHTGELFF | TGTGCCAGCAGTCCACCTCACACCGGGGAGCTGTTTTTT | TRBJ2-2 | TRBV28 | - | -
CATTAQGVWSNQPQHF | TGTGCCACCACCGCACAGGGGGTATGGAGCAATCAGCCCCAGCATTTT | TRBJ1-5 | TRBV28 | TRBD1 | -
CASSRSGVDEQFF | TGTGCCAGCAGCCGGTCCGGAGTCGATGAGCAGTTCTTC | TRBJ2-1 | TRBV7-9 | - | -
CASSQERTGGYYGYTF | TGCGCCAGCAGCCAAGAAAGAACAGGGGGATACTATGGCTACACCTTC | TRBJ1-2 | TRBV4-1 | TRBD1 | -
CASSASTSGYSYEQYF | TGTGCCAGCAGCGCCTCGACTAGCGGCTACTCCTACGAGCAGTACTTC | TRBJ2-7 | TRBV11-1 | TRBD2 | -
CASSTLAGGIVNEQYF | TGTGCCAGCAGCACCCTAGCGGGAGGAATTGTCAACGAGCAGTACTTC | TRBJ2-7 | TRBV7-9 | TRBD2 | -
CATSDNKGAGETQYF | TGTGCCACCAGTGATAACAAGGGGGCAGGGGAGACCCAGTACTTC | TRBJ2-5 | TRBV24-1 | TRBD1 | -
CASSPRDPGLAGVGRGEQYF | TGTGCCAGCAGCCCGAGGGATCCGGGACTAGCGGGAGTCGGGCGAGGCGAGCAGTACTTC | TRBJ2-7 | TRBV9 | TRBD2 | -
CASSDPGDHQPQHF | TGTGCCAGCAGTGATCCAGGGGATCATCAGCCCCAGCATTTT | TRBJ1-5 | TRBV25-1 | - | few
CASSLDPTGGFNEQFF | TGTGCCAGCAGCTTAGATCCAACAGGGGGCTTCAATGAGCAGTTCTTC | TRBJ2-1 | TRBV11-3 | TRBD1 | few
CASSGGRGNTGELFF | TGTGCCAGCAGTGGGGGGCGAGGGAACACCGGGGAGCTGTTTTTT | TRBJ2-2 | TRBV12-3/TRBV12-4 | - | few
CASSFELAGLSYEQYF | TGTGCCAGCAGTTTTGAACTAGCGGGCCTATCCTACGAGCAGTACTTC | TRBJ2-7 | TRBV28 | TRBD2 | -
CAISEPLAGSYNEQFF | TGTGCCATCAGTGAGCCTCTAGCGGGATCCTACAATGAGCAGTTCTTC | TRBJ2-1 | TRBV10-3 | TRBD2 | few
CASSLAGAGVPGELFF | TGCGCCAGCAGCTTGGCCGGGGCGGGAGTCCCCGGGGAGCTGTTTTTT | TRBJ2-2 | TRBV5-1 | TRBD2 | few
CATRGGGEDTQYF | TGTGCCACCAGGGGAGGGGGCGAAGATACGCAGTATTTT | TRBJ2-3 | TRBV24-1 | - | -
CATLGGTVATNEKLFF | TGTGCCACCCTCGGGGGGACCGTTGCAACTAATGAAAAACTGTTTTTT | TRBJ1-4 | TRBV28 | - | -